The source of this T cell receptor (beta chain) is a study of T cell repertoires in cytomegalovirus infection (dated by TCRdb to the late 2010s). At the level of the whole study: The HLA type of each donor mattered for the analysis, because public TCR beta signatures pointed to carriage of CMV infection along with the matching HLA type.

On the study overall, not on this receptor specifically: Cumulative frequency of public TCR beta family members discriminated carriers of CMV infection plus the relevant HLA type in this cohort and an independent approximately 370-donor cohort. The ex vivo response was dominated by HLA-C-restricted CMV-specific TCR beta clonotypes, which also provided the single most frequent clonotype in two of eight donors.

Sequencing instrument: Illumina HiSeq 1500. TCRdb reworked the public reads: Q25 trimming with fastp, MiXCR clone assembly, productive beta chains retained. Rows are combined by CDR3 protein, so each entry shows the most common genes and DNA. Present in this sample are 200,000 to 300,000 distinct CDR3 sequences, approximately 15% of which were seen just once. The top ten clones comprise 8.5% to 9% of the sample. There are a few counts of this clonotype. The target of this receptor is not known. Within one base of it there is no much larger clone, and no base qualities were kept. Based on the germline V gene (reference sequence), the CDR1 and CDR2 sequences are LNHNV and YYDKDF. Trimming costs V 1 base and J 6 bases, and their ends lie 15 bases apart. Including cysteine and phenylalanine, the CDR3 has 16 amino acids. Only CDR3 DNA remains: 48 bases, in frame from the first base.

The sequence was obtained from a human donor in good health (CMV status not recorded). Some clones in this sample may be carry-over from other donors' samples. The chain is encoded by TRBV15 joined to TRBJ2-2; TRBD2 is a weak D gene call, 6 bases matching. Sequencing was performed on PBMCs. The sequenced DNA: TGTGCCACCAGCAGAGGAGTAGCGGCGATTCCCGGGGAGCTGTTTTTT. The resulting protein is CATSRGVAAIPGELFF.